The 20 T cell receptor beta chains listed next were all sequenced from one sample in a study of post-analysis software for immune sequencing data. Points from the study as a whole: Patients showed TRBV5-6, TRBV5-1 and TRBV20-1 among 4 or 5 TRBV segments more frequent than in controls.

The antigens for these receptors are not known. cDNA libraries of TCR beta carried unique molecular identifiers. TCRdb recomputed calls from the PCR reads with MiXCR, one row per CDR3 protein. The sample gives some 690,000 distinct CDR3 sequences, approximately 59% of which show up once; 11% is in the top ten. Sequenced sample: blood. The receptors were sampled from a girl aged 2 to 10 with multiple sclerosis.

In the case of this clonotype: Sequence at one end of the junction differs from germline and may be a read error. The rearrangement uses TRBV20-1 and TRBJ2-5; TRBD1 aligns across 10 bases. Germline CDR1 and CDR2: DFQATT and SNEGSKA (reference sequence). The CDR3 sequence is 13 residues long. The CDR3: CSAPDRGQGTQYF. The CDR3 DNA reads as TGCAGTGCACCTGACAGGGGGCAAGGGACCCAGTACTTC.

This clonotype was detected a few times. The chain recombines TRBV20-1 with TRBJ2-3; TRBD2 agrees at 15 bases. This CDR3 has 16 residues. Germline V CDR1 and CDR2: DFQATT, SNEGSKA (reference sequence). Trimming took 4 bases from V and 6 from J; bases not matched to a gene: 8. CDR3 region: CSAMPWTSGRGDTQYF. The CDR3 bases are TGCAGTGCTATGCCATGGACTAGCGGGAGGGGGGATACGCAGTATTTT.

The gene calls are TRBV29-1 and TRBJ2-5, with unresolved D. There are 13 residues in the CDR3. From germline, CDR1 is SQVTM and CDR2 ANQGSEA. The V gene lost 5 bases and the J gene lost 5 bases, with 15 bases spanning the gap. CDR3 in DNA: TGCAGCGTTTACGGATCCGCTTGGGAGACCCAGTACTTC. It translates to CSVYGSAWETQYF.

The gene calls are TRBV4-2 and TRBJ1-2; 10 bases are a match to TRBD1. The germline gives CDR1 LGHNA, CDR2 YNFKEQ. This CDR3 contains 17 residues. V shed 0 bases, J shed 1 base, and the junction held 5 bases outside the gene matches. CDR3: CASSQEDRGGSNYGYTF. In DNA form, the CDR3 reads TGTGCCAGCAGCCAAGAGGACAGGGGGGGGAGTAACTATGGCTACACCTTC.

This clonotype was seen a handful of times. The chain employs TRBV7-2 and TRBJ2-5; D possibly corresponds to TRBD2 (6 bases). The CDR3 sequence is 14 residues long. Per the germline V gene, CDR1 is SGHTA and CDR2 is FQGNSA. V was cut by 1 base and J by 5 bases, with 11 bases left in between. The CDR3 sequence: CASSLDSAGETQYF. The CDR3 region has the DNA TGTGCCAGCAGCTTAGACTCCGCGGGGGAGACCCAGTACTTC. The full variable domain, its missing parts supplied by reference TRBV7-2 and TRBJ2-5, is GAGVSQSPSNKVTEKGKDVELRCDPISGHTALYWYRQSLGQGLEFLIYFQGNSAPDKSGLPSDRFSAERTGGSVSTLTIQRTQQEDSAVYLCASSLDSAGETQYFGPGTRLLVL.

The chain combines TRBV4-2 with TRBJ1-2; 8 bases match TRBD1. V trimming: 0 bases; J trimming: 4 bases; junction bases outside the gene matches: 13. The CDR3 contains 18 residues. CDR1 is LGHNA and CDR2 is YNFKEQ in the germline V gene. CDR3 region: CASSQDGGTGISLYGYTF. The CDR3 DNA is TGTGCCAGCAGCCAAGATGGTGGGACAGGAATTTCCCTCTATGGCTACACCTTC.

The chain couples TRBV5-5 to TRBJ1-2; D perhaps matches TRBD1 (5 bases). The germline V gene has CDR1 SGHKS and CDR2 YYEKEE (reference sequence). The CDR3 runs 14 residues. V lost 5 bases and J lost 8, with 19 bases in between. The chain's CDR3 is CASSYEPRVGGYTF. The CDR3 coding sequence is TGTGCCAGCAGTTACGAGCCCAGGGTAGGCGGCTACACCTTC.

This clonotype was detected a few times. The chain has TRBV11-2 and TRBJ2-1, with TRBD1 matching 8 bases. The CDR3 length is 16 residues. The V gene end was trimmed by 0 bases and the J gene end by 7 bases; junction bases not matched to a gene: 8. Germline CDR1 is SGHAT and CDR2 is FQNNGV. DNA of the CDR3: TGTGCCAGCAGCTTAGATGACAGGGGAGGAAGGAATGAGCAGTTCTTC. Translated, it gives CASSLDDRGGRNEQFF.

This chain links TRBV4-2 with TRBJ2-3, with 10 bases that match TRBD2. This CDR3 has 17 residues. CDR1 and CDR2 (germline): LGHNA, YNFKEQ. With 2 bases clipped from V and 5 bases from J, the junction kept 10 bases outside the gene matches. CDR3 protein: CASSQRWSGRALDTQYF. The CDR3 bases are TGTGCCAGCAGCCAACGGTGGAGCGGGAGGGCCCTAGATACGCAGTATTTT.

V and J are TRBV12-3 or TRBV12-4 and TRBJ2-5, with unresolved D. V lost 5 bases, J lost 4 bases, and 17 bases lay in between. The CDR3 length is 15 residues. The CDR3 spells CASSTMGTFRETQYF. Written as DNA, the CDR3 is TGTGCCAGCAGTACTATGGGCACTTTCCGAGAGACCCAGTACTTC.

The chain has TRBV2 and TRBJ2-2; D is unclear. Deletions cut 1 base from V and 2 bases from J, with 8 bases between. This CDR3 is built from 15 residues. The germline V gene encodes CDR1 SNHLY and CDR2 FYNNEI. The CDR3: CASSEVRANTGELFF. As DNA, the CDR3 is TGTGCCAGCAGTGAAGTTAGGGCCAACACCGGGGAGCTGTTTTTT.

The chain joins TRBV2 to TRBJ2-1; D may match TRBD1 or TRBD2 (5 bases each). Germline values: CDR1 SNHLY, CDR2 FYNNEI. The ends were cut back, 6 bases at V and 15 bases at J, with 15 bases in the middle. The CDR3 runs 11 residues. The CDR3 coding sequence is TGTGCCAGCAGGGAACCGGGACCCTCGTTCTTC. This gives the protein CASREPGPSFF.

The chain links TRBV7-8 to TRBJ2-5; D is perhaps TRBD1 (5 bases). Trimming removed 5 bases from V and 2 bases from J, with 15 bases in between. Germline assignment: CDR1 SGHVS and CDR2 FQNEAQ. The CDR3 is 15 amino acids. The CDR3 region is CASSPGRRTQETQYF. The DNA of the CDR3 is TGTGCCAGCAGCCCAGGACGCAGGACACAAGAGACCCAGTACTTC.

The rearrangement links TRBV6-1 to TRBJ1-4; possibly TRBD1 for D (6 bases). The germline CDR1 and CDR2 sequences are MNHNS and SASEGT. Trimming removed 6 bases at V and 1 base at J, with 24 bases between. The CDR3 consists of 19 residues. Here the CDR3 reads CASSQLSQGNGGTNEKLFF. In nucleotides, the CDR3 is TGTGCCAGCAGCCAGCTTTCTCAGGGGAATGGCGGAACTAATGAAAAACTGTTTTTT.

Only one count was recorded for this clonotype. The chain employs TRBV5-1 and TRBJ2-1; D may be TRBD2 (5 bases). Trimming removed 0 bases at V and 5 bases at J, with 15 bases between. This CDR3 is 16 amino acids long. Germline loops: CDR1 SGHRS, CDR2 YFSETQ. This CDR3 reads CASSLEAAPADNEQFF. The CDR3 DNA sequence: TGCGCCAGCAGCTTGGAAGCGGCTCCAGCCGACAATGAGCAGTTCTTC.

The V call is TRBV12-3 or TRBV12-4, the J call TRBJ1-6; D gene uncertain. The length of the CDR3 is 12 residues. V lost 5 bases to trimming and J lost 7 bases, with 6 bases between them. The CDR3 coding sequence is TGTGCCAGCAGTCCAGAGAATTCACCCCTCCACTTT. This gives the protein CASSPENSPLHF.

The rearrangement joins TRBV9 to TRBJ2-5, with 9 positions matching TRBD2. Germline assignment: CDR1 SGDLS and CDR2 YYNGEE. The trim removed 3 bases at V and 1 base at J, leaving 4 bases unmatched. The CDR3 contains 15 residues. DNA for the CDR3: TGTGCCAGCAGCGGACAAGCGGGAGGCCAAGAGACCCAGTACTTC. Protein product: CASSGQAGGQETQYF.

This chain joins TRBV27 and TRBJ2-1; possibly TRBD2 for D (5 bases). Germline V CDR1 and CDR2: MNHEY, SMNVEV (reference sequence). There are 16 residues in the CDR3. Trimming cost V 4 bases and J 0 bases, with 13 bases left between them. The CDR3: CASSSRGFSSYNEQFF. The CDR3 DNA follows: TGTGCCAGCAGTTCCCGCGGGTTCAGCTCCTACAATGAGCAGTTCTTC.

V usage is TRBV6-6 and J usage is TRBJ2-5, with D uncertain. The germline V and J ends were trimmed by 6 bases and 4 bases, with 18 bases remaining between them. CDR1 is MNHNY and CDR2 is SVGAGI in the germline V gene (reference sequence). This CDR3 has 15 amino acids. Here the CDR3 reads CASSPPVQVLETQYF. CDR3 sequence (DNA): TGTGCCAGCAGCCCACCCGTTCAGGTGTTAGAGACCCAGTACTTC.

This clonotype was counted a few times. The rearrangement uses TRBV7-2 and TRBJ1-4, with TRBD1 as a possible D gene (6 bases). V was trimmed by 3 bases and J by 8 bases, leaving 13 bases between them. This CDR3 has 14 amino acids. The V gene's germline CDR1 is SGHTA and CDR2 FQGNSA. For the CDR3, the DNA is TGTGCCAGCAGCTTTCAGGGGATAAGCGAAAAACTGTTTTTT. Translating gives CASSFQGISEKLFF.